The 4 T cell receptor beta chains given below trace back to one sample, sequenced in a study of radiotherapy plus CTLA-4 blockade in lung cancer. Method: immunoSEQ multiplex PCR; TCRdb's copy keeps in-frame clones and lacks some. The repertoire includes more than 100,000 clones, 70% to 90% of them detected once, and just under 7% sits in the top ten. The sequences come from peripheral blood, collected from a patient treated with radiotherapy plus ipilimumab. Receptors originate from a human donor with non-small cell lung cancer that progressed on radiotherapy plus ipilimumab.

This sequence joins TRBV5-5 and TRBJ2-3, with D unclear. Trimming stripped 4 bases from V and 1 base from J, with 10 bases between. The CDR3 length is 14 residues. Germline CDR1 is SGHKS and CDR2 is YYEKEE (reference sequence). CDR3 sequence reads: CASSIDVGTDTQYF. The DNA for the CDR3 is TGTGCCAGCAGCATTGATGTTGGCACAGATACGCAGTATTTT.

This clone was seen once. CDR3 region: CATTHSQDHRTGELFF. In nucleotides, the CDR3 is TGTGCCACCACTCACTCACAAGACCACAGAACCGGGGAGCTGTTTTTT. V usage is TRBV6-5 and J usage is TRBJ2-2; D call uncertain. V lost 10 bases, J lost 5 bases, and 23 bases lay in between. This CDR3 comprises 16 residues. CDR1 is MNHEY and CDR2 is SVGAGI in the germline V gene.

The chain joins TRBV27 to TRBJ1-1, with unresolved D. Trimming shortened V by 2 bases and J by 6 bases, and 13 bases separated the two germline ends. This CDR3 is 14 amino acids long. The V gene's germline CDR1 is MNHEY and CDR2 SMNVEV (reference sequence). In DNA, the CDR3 is TGTGCCAGCAGTTTAAGTAGTCGGGGATCTGAAGCTTTCTTT. Its protein is CASSLSSRGSEAFF.

The chain joins TRBV18 to TRBJ2-1; 8 bases fit TRBD1. The length of the CDR3 is 15 residues. Germline lookup yields CDR1 KGHSH and CDR2 LQKENI. V gave up 0 bases and J gave up 6 bases; unmatched junction bases: 4. The CDR3 nucleotides are TGTGCCAGCTCACCACCGCGACAGGGGACCAATGAGCAGTTCTTC. It translates to CASSPPRQGTNEQFF.